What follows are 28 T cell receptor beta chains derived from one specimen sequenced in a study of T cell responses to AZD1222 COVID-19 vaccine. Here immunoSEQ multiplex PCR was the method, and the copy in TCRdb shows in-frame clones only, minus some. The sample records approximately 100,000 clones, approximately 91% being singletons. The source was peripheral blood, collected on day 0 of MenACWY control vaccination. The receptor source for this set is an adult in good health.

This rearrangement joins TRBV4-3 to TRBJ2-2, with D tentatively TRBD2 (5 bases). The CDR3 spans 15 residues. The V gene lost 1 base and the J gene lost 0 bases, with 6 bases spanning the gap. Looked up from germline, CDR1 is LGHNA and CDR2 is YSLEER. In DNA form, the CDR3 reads TGCGCCAGCAGCCAAGTCGGGACGAACACCGGGGAGCTGTTTTTT. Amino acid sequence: CASSQVGTNTGELFF.

The CDR3 loop reads CASSVGGEGQPQHF. The CDR3 DNA reads as TGTGCCAGCAGCGTAGGTGGAGAAGGGCAGCCCCAGCATTTT. V gene TRBV9 combines with J gene TRBJ1-5; D unclear. Germline V gene lookup returns CDR1 SGDLS and CDR2 YYNGEE. The CDR3 length is 14 residues. V lost 0 bases to trimming and J lost 7 bases, with 11 bases between them.

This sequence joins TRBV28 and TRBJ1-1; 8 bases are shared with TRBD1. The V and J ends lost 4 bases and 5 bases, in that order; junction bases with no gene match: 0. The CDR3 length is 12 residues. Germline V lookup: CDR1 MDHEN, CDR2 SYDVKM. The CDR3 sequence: CASSYRGTEAFF. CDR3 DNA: TGTGCCAGCAGTTACAGGGGGACTGAAGCTTTCTTT. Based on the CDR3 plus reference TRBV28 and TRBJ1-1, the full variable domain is DVKVTQSSRYLVKRTGEKVFLECVQDMDHENMFWYRQDPGLGLRLIYFSYDVKMKEKGDIPEGYSVSREKKERFSLILESASTNQTSMYLCASSYRGTEAFFGQGTRLTVV.

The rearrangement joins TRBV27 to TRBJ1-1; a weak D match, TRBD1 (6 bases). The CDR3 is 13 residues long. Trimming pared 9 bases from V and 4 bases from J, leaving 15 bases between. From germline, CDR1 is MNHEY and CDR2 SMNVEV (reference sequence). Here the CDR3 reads CASRQDLFTEAFF. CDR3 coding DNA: TGTGCCAGTCGACAGGACCTGTTCACTGAAGCTTTCTTT.

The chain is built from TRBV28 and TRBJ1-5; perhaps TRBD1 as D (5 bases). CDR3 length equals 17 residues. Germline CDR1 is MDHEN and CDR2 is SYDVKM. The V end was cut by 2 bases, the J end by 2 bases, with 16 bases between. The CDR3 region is CASSLPFGRVRNQPQHF. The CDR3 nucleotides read TGTGCCAGCAGTTTACCATTTGGCAGGGTGCGCAATCAGCCCCAGCATTTT.

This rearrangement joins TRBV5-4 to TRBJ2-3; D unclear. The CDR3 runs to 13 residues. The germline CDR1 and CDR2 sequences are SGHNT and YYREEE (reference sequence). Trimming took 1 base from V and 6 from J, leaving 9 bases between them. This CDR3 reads CASSLFLGDTQYF. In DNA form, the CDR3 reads TGTGCCAGCAGCTTGTTCTTGGGCGATACGCAGTATTTT. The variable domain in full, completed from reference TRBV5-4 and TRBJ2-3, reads ETGVTQSPTHLIKTRGQQVTLRCSSQSGHNTVSWYQQALGQGPQFIFQYYREEENGRGNFPPRFSGLQFPNYSSELNVNALELDDSALYLCASSLFLGDTQYFGPGTRLTVL.

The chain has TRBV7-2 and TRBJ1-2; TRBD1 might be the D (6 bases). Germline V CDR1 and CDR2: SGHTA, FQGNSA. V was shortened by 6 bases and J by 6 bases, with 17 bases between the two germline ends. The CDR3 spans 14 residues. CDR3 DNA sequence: TGTGCCAGCAGTGGACAGCCCGGGTGGGATGGCTACACCTTC. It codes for CASSGQPGWDGYTF.

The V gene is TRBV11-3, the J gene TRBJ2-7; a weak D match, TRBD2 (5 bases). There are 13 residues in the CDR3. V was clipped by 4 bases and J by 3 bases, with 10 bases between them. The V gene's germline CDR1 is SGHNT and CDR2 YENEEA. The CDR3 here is CASSSASGYEQYF. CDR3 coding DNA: TGTGCCAGCAGCTCCGCGAGCGGCTACGAGCAGTACTTC.

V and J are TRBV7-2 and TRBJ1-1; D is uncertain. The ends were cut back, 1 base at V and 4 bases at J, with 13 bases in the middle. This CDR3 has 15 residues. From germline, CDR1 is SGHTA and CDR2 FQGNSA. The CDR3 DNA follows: TGTGCCAGCAGCTTAGTCACAGCTGGGGTCACTGAAGCTTTCTTT. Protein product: CASSLVTAGVTEAFF.

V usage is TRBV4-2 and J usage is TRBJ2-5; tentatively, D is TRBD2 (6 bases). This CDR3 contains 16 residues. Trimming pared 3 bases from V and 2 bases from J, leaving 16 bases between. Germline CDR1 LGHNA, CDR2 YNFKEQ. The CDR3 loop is CASSHTGGEVQETQYF. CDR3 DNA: TGTGCCAGCAGCCACACCGGGGGAGAGGTACAAGAGACCCAGTACTTC.

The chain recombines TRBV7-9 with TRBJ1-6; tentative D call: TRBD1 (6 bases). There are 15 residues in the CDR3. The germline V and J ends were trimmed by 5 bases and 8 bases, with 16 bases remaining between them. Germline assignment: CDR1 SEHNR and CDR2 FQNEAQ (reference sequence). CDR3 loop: CASSLRGTSDSPLHF. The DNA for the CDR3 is TGTGCCAGCAGCCTGCGAGGGACATCTGATTCACCCCTCCACTTT.

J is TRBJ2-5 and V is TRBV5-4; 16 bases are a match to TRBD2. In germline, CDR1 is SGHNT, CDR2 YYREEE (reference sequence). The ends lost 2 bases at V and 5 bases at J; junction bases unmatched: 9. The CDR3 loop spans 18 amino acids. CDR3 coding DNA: TGTGCCAGCAGCTTCGGCGGGACTAGCGGGGGGGCCGGGGAGACCCAGTACTTC. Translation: CASSFGGTSGGAGETQYF. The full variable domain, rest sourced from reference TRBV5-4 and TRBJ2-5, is ETGVTQSPTHLIKTRGQQVTLRCSSQSGHNTVSWYQQALGQGPQFIFQYYREEENGRGNFPPRFSGLQFPNYSSELNVNALELDDSALYLCASSFGGTSGGAGETQYFGPGTRLLVL.

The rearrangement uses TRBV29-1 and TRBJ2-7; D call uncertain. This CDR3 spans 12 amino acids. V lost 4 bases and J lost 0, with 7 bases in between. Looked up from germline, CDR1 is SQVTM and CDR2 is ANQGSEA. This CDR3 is CSVVADSYEQYF. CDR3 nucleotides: TGCAGCGTTGTTGCAGACTCCTACGAGCAGTACTTC.

The DNA of the CDR3 is TGCAGTGCTAGTCCGACAGTTAAACAAGAGACCCAGTACTTC. Translated: CSASPTVKQETQYF. This chain uses TRBV20-1 with TRBJ2-5, with D possibly being TRBD1 (5 bases). Trimming removed 3 bases at V and 2 bases at J, with 13 bases between. CDR1 DFQATT and CDR2 SNEGSKA come from the germline V gene (reference sequence). The CDR3 contains 14 residues.

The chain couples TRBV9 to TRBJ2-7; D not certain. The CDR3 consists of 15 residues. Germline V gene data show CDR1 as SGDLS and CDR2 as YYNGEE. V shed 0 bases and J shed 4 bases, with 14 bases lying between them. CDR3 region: CASSVEGSTLYEQYF. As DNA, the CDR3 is TGTGCCAGCAGCGTAGAGGGCAGTACCTTATACGAGCAGTACTTC.

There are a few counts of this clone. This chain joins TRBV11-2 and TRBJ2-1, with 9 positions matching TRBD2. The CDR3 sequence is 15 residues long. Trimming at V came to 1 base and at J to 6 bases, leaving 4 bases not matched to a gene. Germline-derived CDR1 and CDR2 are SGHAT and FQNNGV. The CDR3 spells CASSLVGGGANEQFF. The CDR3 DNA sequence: TGTGCCAGCAGCTTAGTCGGCGGGGGGGCCAATGAGCAGTTCTTC. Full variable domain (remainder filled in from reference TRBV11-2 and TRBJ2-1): EAGVAQSPRYKIIEKRQSVAFWCNPISGHATLYWYQQILGQGPKLLIQFQNNGVVDDSQLPKDRFSAERLKGVDSTLKIQPAKLEDSAVYLCASSLVGGGANEQFFGPGTRLTVL.

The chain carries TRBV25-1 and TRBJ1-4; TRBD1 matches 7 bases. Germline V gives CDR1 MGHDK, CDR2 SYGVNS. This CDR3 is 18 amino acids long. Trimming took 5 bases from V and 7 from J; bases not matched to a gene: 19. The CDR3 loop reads CASSQNMGTDYAPEKLFF. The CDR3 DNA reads TGTGCCAGCAGTCAAAACATGGGGACAGATTATGCTCCTGAAAAACTGTTTTTT.

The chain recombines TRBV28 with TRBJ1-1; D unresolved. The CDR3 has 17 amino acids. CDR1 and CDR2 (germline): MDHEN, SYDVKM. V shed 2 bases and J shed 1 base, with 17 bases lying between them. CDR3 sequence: CASSLGRTLGGNTEAFF. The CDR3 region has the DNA TGTGCCAGCAGTTTAGGTCGGACCCTCGGTGGGAACACTGAAGCTTTCTTT.

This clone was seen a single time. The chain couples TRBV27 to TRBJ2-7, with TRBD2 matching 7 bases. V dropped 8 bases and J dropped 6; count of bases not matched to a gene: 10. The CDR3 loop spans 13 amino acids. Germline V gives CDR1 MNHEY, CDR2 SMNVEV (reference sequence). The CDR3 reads CASHTGGGREQYF. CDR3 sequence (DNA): TGTGCCAGCCATACTGGGGGGGGACGCGAGCAGTACTTC.

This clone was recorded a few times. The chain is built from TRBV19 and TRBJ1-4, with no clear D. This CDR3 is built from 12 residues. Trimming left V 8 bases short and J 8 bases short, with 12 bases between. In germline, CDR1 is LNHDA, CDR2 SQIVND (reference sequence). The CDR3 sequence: CASSNSLEKLFF. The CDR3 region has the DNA TGTGCCAGTTCGAACTCCCTCGAAAAACTGTTTTTT. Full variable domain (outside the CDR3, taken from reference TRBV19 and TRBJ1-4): DGGITQSPKYLFRKEGQNVTLSCEQNLNHDAMYWYRQDPGQGLRLIYYSQIVNDFQKGDIAEGYSVSREKKESFPLTVTSAQKNPTAFYLCASSNSLEKLFFGSGTQLSVL.

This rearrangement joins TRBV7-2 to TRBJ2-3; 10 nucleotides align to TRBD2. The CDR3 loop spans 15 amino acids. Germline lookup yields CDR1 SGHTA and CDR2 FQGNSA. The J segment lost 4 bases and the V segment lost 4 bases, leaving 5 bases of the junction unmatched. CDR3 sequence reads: CASSSIGTSADTQYF. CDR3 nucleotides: TGTGCCAGCAGCTCAATCGGGACTAGCGCAGATACGCAGTATTTT.

The CDR3 region is CASSDGEGGNSPLHF. Here the CDR3 DNA reads TGTGCCAGCAGTGACGGTGAGGGGGGAAATTCACCCCTCCACTTT. The rearrangement links TRBV6-4 to TRBJ1-6; perhaps TRBD1 as D (6 bases). This CDR3 is built from 15 residues. With 2 bases removed from V and 7 bases from J, the gap between germline ends came to 12 bases. Germline V gene data show CDR1 as MRHNA and CDR2 as SNTAGT.

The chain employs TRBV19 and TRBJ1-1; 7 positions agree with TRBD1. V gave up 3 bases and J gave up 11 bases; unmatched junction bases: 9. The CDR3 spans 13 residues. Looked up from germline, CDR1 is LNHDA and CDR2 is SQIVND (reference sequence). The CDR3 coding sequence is TGTGCCAGTAGTATTACCGACAGGGTCGGGGCTTTCTTT. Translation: CASSITDRVGAFF.

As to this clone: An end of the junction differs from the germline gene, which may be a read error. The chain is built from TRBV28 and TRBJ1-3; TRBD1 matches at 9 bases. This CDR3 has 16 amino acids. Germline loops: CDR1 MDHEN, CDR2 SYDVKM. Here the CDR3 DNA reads TGTGCCAGCAGACCAATGACCGGGACAGGGCTCAATACTCTACGGTTT. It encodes CASRPMTGTGLNTLRF.

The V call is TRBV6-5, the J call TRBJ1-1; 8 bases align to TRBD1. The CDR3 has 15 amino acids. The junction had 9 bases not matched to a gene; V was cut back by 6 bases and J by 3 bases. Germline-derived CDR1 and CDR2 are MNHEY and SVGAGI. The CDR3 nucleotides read TGTGCCAGCAGCCGAACCCGGACAGGGCACACTGAAGCTTTCTTT. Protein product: CASSRTRTGHTEAFF.

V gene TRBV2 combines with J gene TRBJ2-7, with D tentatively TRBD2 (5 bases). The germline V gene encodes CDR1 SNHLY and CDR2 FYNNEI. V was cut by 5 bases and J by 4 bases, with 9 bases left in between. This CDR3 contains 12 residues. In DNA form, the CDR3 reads TGTGCCAGCAGTTGGGGAGAATACGAGCAGTACTTC. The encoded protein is CASSWGEYEQYF.

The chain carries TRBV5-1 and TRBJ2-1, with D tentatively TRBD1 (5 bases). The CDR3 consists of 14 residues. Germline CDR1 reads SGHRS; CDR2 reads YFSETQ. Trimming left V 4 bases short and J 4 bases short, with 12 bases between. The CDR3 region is CASSAGFGYNEQFF. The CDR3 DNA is TGCGCCAGCAGCGCAGGGTTCGGTTACAATGAGCAGTTCTTC.

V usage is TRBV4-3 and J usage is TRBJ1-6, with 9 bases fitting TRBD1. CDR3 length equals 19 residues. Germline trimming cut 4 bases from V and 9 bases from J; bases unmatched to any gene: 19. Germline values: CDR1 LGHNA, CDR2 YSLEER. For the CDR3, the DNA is TGCGCCAGCAGCCCGGAGTGGGGACAGGGAATAGTATGGAGTTCACCCCTCCACTTT. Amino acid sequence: CASSPEWGQGIVWSSPLHF.